The T cell receptor beta chain described here comes from a study of blood T cells in healthy people across ages. A second about 7 to 11 cycle PCR used barcoded and J-beta primers. Every cDNA was tagged by a template-switch adaptor with 12 random nucleotides. One entry per CDR3 protein results from TCRdb running MiXCR on the 5' RACE reads. The repertoire holds roughly 1 million distinct CDR3 sequences, with around 27% as singletons. Separately, the same data were catalogued under a study of T cells of mothers and their children. From that study: Sample barcodes plus 2-4 random nucleotides came from the M1S primer. Biologically related mothers and children overlapped slightly more than unrelated pairs, a non-significant difference.

This receptor was taken from a girl under 10 years old in good health. Material for sequencing was blood.

CDR3 bases: TGTGCCAGCAGTCCGACCCTGGGGAGCCAGATTCATACGCAGTATTTT. It is translated as CASSPTLGSQIHTQYF. The chain is built from TRBV6-1 and TRBJ2-3; D perhaps matches TRBD2 (5 bases). The V end lost 5 bases, the J end lost 7 bases, and 22 bases lay between the germline ends. The CDR3 runs 16 residues. CDR1 is MNHNS and CDR2 is SASEGT in the germline V gene.